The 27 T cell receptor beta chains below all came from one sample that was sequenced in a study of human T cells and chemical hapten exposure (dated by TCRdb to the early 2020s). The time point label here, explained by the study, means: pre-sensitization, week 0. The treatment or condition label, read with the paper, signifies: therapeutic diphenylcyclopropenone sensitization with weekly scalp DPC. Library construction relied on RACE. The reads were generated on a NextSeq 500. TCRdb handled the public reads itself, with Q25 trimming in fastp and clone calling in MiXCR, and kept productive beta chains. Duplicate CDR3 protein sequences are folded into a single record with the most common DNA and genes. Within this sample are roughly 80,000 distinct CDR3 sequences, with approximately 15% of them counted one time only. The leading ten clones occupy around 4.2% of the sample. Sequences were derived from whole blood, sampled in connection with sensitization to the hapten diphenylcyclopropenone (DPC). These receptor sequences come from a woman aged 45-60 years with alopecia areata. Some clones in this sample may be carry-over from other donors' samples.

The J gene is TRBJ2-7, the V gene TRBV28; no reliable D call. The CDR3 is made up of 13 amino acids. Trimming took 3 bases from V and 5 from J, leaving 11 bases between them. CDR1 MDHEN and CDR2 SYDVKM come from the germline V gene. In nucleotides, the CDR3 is TGTGCCAGCAGTTTTAGGCGAATTGACGAGCAGTACTTC. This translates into CASSFRRIDEQYF.

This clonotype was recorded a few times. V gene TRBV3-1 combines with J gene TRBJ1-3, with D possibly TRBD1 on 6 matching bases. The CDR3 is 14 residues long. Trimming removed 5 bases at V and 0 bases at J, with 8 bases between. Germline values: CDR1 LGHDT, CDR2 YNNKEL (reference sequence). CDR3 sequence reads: CASSLGHSGNTIYF. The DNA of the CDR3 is TGTGCCAGCAGCTTGGGACACTCTGGAAACACCATATATTTT. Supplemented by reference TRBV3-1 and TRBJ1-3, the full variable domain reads DTAVSQTPKYLVTQMGNDKSIKCEQNLGHDTMYWYKQDSKKFLKIMFSYNNKELIINETVPNRFSPKSPDKAHLNLHINSLELGDSAVYFCASSLGHSGNTIYFGEGSWLTVV.

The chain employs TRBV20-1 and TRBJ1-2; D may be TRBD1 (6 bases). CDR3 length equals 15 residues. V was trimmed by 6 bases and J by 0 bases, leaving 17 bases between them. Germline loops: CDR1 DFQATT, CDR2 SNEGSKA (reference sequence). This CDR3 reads CSAGGGHITNYGYTF. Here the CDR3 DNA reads TGCAGTGCCGGAGGGGGGCACATTACTAACTATGGCTACACCTTC.

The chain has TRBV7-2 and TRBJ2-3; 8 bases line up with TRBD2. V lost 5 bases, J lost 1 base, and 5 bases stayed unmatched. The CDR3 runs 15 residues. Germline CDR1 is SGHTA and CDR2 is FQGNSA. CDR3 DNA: TGTGCCAGCAGCCCGACACTAGCGGGCACAGATACGCAGTATTTT. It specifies CASSPTLAGTDTQYF. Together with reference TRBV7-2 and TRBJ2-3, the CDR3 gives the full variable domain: GAGVSQSPSNKVTEKGKDVELRCDPISGHTALYWYRQSLGQGLEFLIYFQGNSAPDKSGLPSDRFSAERTGGSVSTLTIQRTQQEDSAVYLCASSPTLAGTDTQYFGPGTRLTVL.

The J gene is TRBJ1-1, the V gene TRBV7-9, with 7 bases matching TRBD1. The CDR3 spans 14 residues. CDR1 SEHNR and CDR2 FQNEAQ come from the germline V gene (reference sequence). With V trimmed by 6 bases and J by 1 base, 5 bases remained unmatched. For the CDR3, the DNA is TGTGCCAGCAGTTTACAGGGGTCGAACACTGAAGCTTTCTTT. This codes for CASSLQGSNTEAFF.

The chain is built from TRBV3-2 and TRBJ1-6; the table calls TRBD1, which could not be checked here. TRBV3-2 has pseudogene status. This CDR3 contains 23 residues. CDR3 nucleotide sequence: TGTGCCAGCAGCCAAGCCCCCGGACAGGGTAACAAGGATGACCAGGCCTATAATTCACCCCTCCACTTT. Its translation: CASSQAPGQGNKDDQAYNSPLHF.

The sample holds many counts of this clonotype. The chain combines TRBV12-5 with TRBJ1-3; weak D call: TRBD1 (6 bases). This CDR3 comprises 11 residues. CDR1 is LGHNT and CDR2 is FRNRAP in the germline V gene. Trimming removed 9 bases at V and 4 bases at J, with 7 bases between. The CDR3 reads CASGTGNTIYF. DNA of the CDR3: TGTGCTAGCGGGACAGGAAACACCATATATTTT.

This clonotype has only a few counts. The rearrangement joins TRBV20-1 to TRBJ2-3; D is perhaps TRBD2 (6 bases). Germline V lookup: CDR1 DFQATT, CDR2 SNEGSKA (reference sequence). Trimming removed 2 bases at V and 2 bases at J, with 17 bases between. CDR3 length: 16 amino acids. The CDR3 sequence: CSARNPGSGYTDTQYF. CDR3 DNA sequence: TGCAGTGCTAGAAACCCCGGCAGCGGGTACACAGATACGCAGTATTTT.

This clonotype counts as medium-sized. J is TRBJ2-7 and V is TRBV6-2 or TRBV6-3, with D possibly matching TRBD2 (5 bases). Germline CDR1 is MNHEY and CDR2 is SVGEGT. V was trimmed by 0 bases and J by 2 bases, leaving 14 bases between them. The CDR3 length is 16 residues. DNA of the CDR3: TGTGCCAGCAGTTACTCTACTAGTCGGAGGACCTACGAGCAGTACTTC. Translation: CASSYSTSRRTYEQYF.

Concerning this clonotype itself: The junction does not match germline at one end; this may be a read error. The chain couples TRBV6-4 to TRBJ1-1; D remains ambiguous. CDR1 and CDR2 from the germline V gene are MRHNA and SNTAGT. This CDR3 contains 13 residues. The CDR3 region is CAGSREENTEAFF. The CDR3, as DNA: TGTGCCGGCAGCCGAGAGGAGAACACTGAAGCTTTCTTT.

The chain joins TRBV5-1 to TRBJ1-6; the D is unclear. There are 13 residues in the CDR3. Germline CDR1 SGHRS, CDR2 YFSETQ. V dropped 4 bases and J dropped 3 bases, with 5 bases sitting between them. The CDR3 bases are TGCGCCAGCAGCCCGGACTATAATTCACCCCTCCACTTT. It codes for CASSPDYNSPLHF. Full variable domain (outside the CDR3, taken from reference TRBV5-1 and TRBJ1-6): KAGVTQTPRYLIKTRGQQVTLSCSPISGHRSVSWYQQTPGQGLQFLFEYFSETQRNKGNFPGRFSGRQFSNSRSEMNVSTLELGDSALYLCASSPDYNSPLHFGNGTRLTVT.

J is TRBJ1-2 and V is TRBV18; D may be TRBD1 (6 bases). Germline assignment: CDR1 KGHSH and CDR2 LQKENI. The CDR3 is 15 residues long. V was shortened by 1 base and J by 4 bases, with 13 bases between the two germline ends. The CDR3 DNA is TGTGCCAGCTCACCACGGGTTAGAGGGGGCTATGGCTACACCTTC. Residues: CASSPRVRGGYGYTF. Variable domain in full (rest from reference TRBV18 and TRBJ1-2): NAGVMQNPRHLVRRRGQEARLRCSPMKGHSHVYWYRQLPEEGLKFMVYLQKENIIDESGMPKERFSAEFPKEGPSILRIQQVVRGDSAAYFCASSPRVRGGYGYTFGSGTRLTVV.

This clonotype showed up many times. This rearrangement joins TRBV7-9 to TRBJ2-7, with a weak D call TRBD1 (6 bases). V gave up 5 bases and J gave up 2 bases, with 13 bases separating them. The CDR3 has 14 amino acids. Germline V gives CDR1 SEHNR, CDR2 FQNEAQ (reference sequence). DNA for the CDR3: TGTGCCAGCAGCATCCGGGACACCCCCTACGAGCAGTACTTC. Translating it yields CASSIRDTPYEQYF.

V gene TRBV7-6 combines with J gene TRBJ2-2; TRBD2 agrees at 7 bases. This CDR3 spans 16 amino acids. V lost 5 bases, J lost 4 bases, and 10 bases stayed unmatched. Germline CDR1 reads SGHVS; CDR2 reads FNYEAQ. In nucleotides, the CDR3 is TGTGCCAGCAGCGCAGAGCCTAGCGGTAGCACCGGGGAGCTGTTTTTT. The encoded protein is CASSAEPSGSTGELFF.

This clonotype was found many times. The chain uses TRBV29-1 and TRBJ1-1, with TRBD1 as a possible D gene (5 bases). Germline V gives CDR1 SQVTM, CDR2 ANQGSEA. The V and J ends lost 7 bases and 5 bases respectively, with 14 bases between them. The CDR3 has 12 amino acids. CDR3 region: CSAAAGGTEAFF. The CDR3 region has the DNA TGCAGCGCTGCGGCCGGGGGTACTGAAGCTTTCTTT.

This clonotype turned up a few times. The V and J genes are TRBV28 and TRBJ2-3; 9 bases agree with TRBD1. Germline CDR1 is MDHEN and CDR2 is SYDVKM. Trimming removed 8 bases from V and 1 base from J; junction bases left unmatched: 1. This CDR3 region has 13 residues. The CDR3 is CASRQGGTDTQYF. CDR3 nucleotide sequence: TGTGCCAGCCGACAGGGGGGCACAGATACGCAGTATTTT.

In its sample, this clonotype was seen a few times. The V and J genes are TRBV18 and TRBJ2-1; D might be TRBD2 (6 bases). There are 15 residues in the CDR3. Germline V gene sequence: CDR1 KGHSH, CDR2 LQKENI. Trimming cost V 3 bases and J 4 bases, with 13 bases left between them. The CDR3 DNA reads TGTGCCAGCTCACCGCAGGGAGGATTATACAATGAGCAGTTCTTC. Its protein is CASSPQGGLYNEQFF.

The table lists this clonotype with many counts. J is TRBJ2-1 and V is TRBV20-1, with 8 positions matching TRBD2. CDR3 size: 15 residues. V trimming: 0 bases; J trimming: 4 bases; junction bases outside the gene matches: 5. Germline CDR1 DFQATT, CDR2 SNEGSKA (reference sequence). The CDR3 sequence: CSARDLTSGYNEQFF. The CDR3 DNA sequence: TGCAGTGCTAGAGATCTTACTAGCGGATACAATGAGCAGTTCTTC.

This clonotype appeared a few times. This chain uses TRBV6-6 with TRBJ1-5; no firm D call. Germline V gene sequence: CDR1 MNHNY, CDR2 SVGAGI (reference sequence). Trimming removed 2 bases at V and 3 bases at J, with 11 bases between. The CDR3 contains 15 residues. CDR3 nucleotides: TGTGCCAGCAGTTACGATAACGGATACAATCAGCCCCAGCATTTT. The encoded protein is CASSYDNGYNQPQHF.

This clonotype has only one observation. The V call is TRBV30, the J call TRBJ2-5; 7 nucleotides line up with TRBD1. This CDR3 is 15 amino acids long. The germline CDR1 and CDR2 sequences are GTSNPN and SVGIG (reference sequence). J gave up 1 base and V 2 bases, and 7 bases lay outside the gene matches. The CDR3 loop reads CAWSTMGQSQETQYF. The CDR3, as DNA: TGTGCCTGGAGTACTATGGGACAGAGCCAAGAGACCCAGTACTTC. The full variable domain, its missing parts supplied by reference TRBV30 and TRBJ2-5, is SQTIHQWPATLVQPVGSPLSLECTVEGTSNPNLYWYRQAAGRGLQLLFYSVGIGQISSEVPQNLSASRPQDRQFILSSKKLLLSDSGFYLCAWSTMGQSQETQYFGPGTRLLVL.

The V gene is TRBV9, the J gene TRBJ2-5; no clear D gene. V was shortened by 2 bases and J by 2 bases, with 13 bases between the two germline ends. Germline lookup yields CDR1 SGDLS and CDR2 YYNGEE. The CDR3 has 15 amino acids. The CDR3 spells CASSVLNGLQETQYF. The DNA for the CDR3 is TGTGCCAGCAGCGTTTTGAATGGGCTTCAAGAGACCCAGTACTTC. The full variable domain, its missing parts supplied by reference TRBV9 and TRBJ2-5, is DSGVTQTPKHLITATGQRVTLRCSPRSGDLSVYWYQQSLDQGLQFLIQYYNGEERAKGNILERFSAQQFPDLHSELNLSSLELGDSALYFCASSVLNGLQETQYFGPGTRLLVL.

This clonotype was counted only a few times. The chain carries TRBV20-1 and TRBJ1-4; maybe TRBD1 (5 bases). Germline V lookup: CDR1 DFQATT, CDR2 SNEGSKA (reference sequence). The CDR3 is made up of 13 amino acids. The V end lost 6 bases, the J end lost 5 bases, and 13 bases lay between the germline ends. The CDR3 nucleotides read TGCAGTGCCATCGACAGAGACAATGAAAAACTGTTTTTT. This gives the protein CSAIDRDNEKLFF.

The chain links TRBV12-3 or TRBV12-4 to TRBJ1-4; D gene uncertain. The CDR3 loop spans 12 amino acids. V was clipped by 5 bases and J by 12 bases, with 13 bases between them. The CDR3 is CASSLATAELFF. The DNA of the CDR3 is TGTGCCAGCAGTCTTGCCACGGCGGAACTGTTTTTT.

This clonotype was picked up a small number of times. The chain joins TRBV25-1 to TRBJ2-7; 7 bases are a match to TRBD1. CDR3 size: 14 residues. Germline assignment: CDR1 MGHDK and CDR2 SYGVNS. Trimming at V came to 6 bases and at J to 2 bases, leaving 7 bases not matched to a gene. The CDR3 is CASRDRVTPYEQYF. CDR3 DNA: TGTGCCAGCAGAGACAGGGTAACCCCCTACGAGCAGTACTTC.

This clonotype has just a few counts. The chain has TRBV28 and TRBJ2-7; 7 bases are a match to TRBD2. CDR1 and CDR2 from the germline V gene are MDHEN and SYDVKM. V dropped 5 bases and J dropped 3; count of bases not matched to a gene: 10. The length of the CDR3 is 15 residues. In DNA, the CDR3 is TGTGCCAGCAGTCCCCACCGAGCGGGAATCTACGAGCAGTACTTC. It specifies CASSPHRAGIYEQYF.

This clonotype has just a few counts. CDR3 protein: CASSLVGEGDGYTF. The CDR3 bases are TGTGCCAGCAGCTTAGTTGGGGAAGGGGATGGCTACACCTTC. This sequence joins TRBV7-6 and TRBJ1-2, with D tentatively TRBD1 (5 bases). Germline V gene sequence: CDR1 SGHVS, CDR2 FNYEAQ. This CDR3 contains 14 residues. V was shortened by 1 base and J by 6 bases, with 12 bases between the two germline ends.

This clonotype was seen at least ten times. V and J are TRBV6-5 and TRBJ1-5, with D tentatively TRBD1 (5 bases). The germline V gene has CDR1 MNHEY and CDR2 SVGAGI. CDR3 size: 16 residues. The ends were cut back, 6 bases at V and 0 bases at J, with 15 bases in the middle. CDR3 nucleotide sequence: TGTGCCAGCAGCTGGCAGGGACCACATAGCAATCAGCCCCAGCATTTT. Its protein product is CASSWQGPHSNQPQHF.